A selection of T cell receptor beta chains follows, all from one sample in a study of blood T cell repertoires in COVID-19. Here immunoSEQ multiplex PCR was the method, and the copy in TCRdb shows in-frame clones only, minus some. The table shows about 210,000 clones, with 75% to 90% occurring only once. The sequenced material came from peripheral blood. Receptor source: a woman in her 70s with COVID-19, enrolled during active disease. Each CDR3 is given with its conserved first and last residue. Fields, in order: V gene, D gene, clone size, J gene, CDR3 DNA, CDR3 protein. D genes are given only for firm matches. The size field is filled for only some rows; it gives once, few, many or a size class.

V gene: TRBV12-2
D gene: .
clone size: .
J gene: TRBJ2-7
CDR3 DNA: TGTGCAAGTCGCTTAGTTAATGGGGACAGCACCAGGTTC
CDR3 protein: CASRLVNGDSTRF

V gene: TRBV19
D gene: .
clone size: few
J gene: TRBJ2-6
CDR3 DNA: TGTGCCAGTATCATGAGCTCTGGGGCCAACGTCCTGACTTTC
CDR3 protein: CASIMSSGANVLTF

V gene: TRBV11-2
D gene: .
clone size: once
J gene: TRBJ1-1
CDR3 DNA: TGTGCCAGCAGCTTACAGGGCCCCAACACTGAAGCTTTCTTT
CDR3 protein: CASSLQGPNTEAFF

V gene: TRBV7-2
D gene: .
clone size: .
J gene: TRBJ2-7
CDR3 DNA: TGTGCCAGCAGCTGGGACATCTCCTACGAGCAGTACTTC
CDR3 protein: CASSWDISYEQYF

V gene: TRBV3-1/TRBV3-2
D gene: TRBD1
clone size: few
J gene: TRBJ2-7
CDR3 DNA: TGTGCCAGCAGCCAAGATAGGGACAGGGGCTCCTACGAGCAGTACTTC
CDR3 protein: CASSQDRDRGSYEQYF

V gene: TRBV19
D gene: .
clone size: few
J gene: TRBJ1-1
CDR3 DNA: TGTGCCAGTAGGGCATTTCACACTGAAGCTTTCTTT
CDR3 protein: CASRAFHTEAFF

V gene: TRBV7-9
D gene: .
clone size: once
J gene: TRBJ1-1
CDR3 DNA: TGTGCCAGCAGCTTATTGCTAGACAGTGAAGCTTTCTTT
CDR3 protein: CASSLLLDSEAFF

V gene: TRBV11-3
D gene: .
clone size: few
J gene: TRBJ1-3
CDR3 DNA: TGTGCCAGCAGCTTCCGCTCTGGAAACACCATATATTTT
CDR3 protein: CASSFRSGNTIYF

V gene: TRBV5-1
D gene: .
clone size: .
J gene: TRBJ1-5
CDR3 DNA: TGCGCCAGCAGCTCCGAGGGAGGCAATCAGCCCCAGCATTTT
CDR3 protein: CASSSEGGNQPQHF

V gene: TRBV11-2
D gene: TRBD2
clone size: .
J gene: TRBJ2-1
CDR3 DNA: TGTGCCAGCACTAGCGGGATTGAGCAGTTCTTC
CDR3 protein: CASTSGIEQFF

V gene: TRBV5-1
D gene: TRBD2
clone size: many
J gene: TRBJ2-7
CDR3 DNA: TGCGCCAGCAGCTTGGATAGCGGGAATCCTTCCTACGAGCAGTACTTC
CDR3 protein: CASSLDSGNPSYEQYF

V gene: TRBV5-1
D gene: .
clone size: .
J gene: TRBJ2-2
CDR3 DNA: TGCGCCAGCAGCTTGATTGCAGGGAACACCGGGGAGCTGTTTTTT
CDR3 protein: CASSLIAGNTGELFF

V gene: TRBV7-9
D gene: TRBD2
clone size: .
J gene: TRBJ2-1
CDR3 DNA: TGTGCCAGCAGCCTAGCGGGAGCGGTAGGCAATGAGCAGTTCTTC
CDR3 protein: CASSLAGAVGNEQFF

V gene: TRBV6-1
D gene: TRBD1
clone size: .
J gene: TRBJ1-2
CDR3 DNA: TGTGCCAGCAGTGAAACAAGGACAGGCAATAGGAACTATGGCTACACCTTC
CDR3 protein: CASSETRTGNRNYGYTF

V gene: TRBV24-1
D gene: TRBD2
clone size: .
J gene: TRBJ2-2
CDR3 DNA: TGTGCCACCAGTGATCCGAGAAAGGGAGCGGGAAGTAGTATCGGGGAGCTGTTTTTT
CDR3 protein: CATSDPRKGAGSSIGELFF

V gene: TRBV3-1/TRBV3-2
D gene: .
clone size: .
J gene: TRBJ2-7
CDR3 DNA: TGTGCCAGCAGCCAAGCAGGGGACTCCTACGAGCAGTACTTC
CDR3 protein: CASSQAGDSYEQYF

V gene: TRBV5-1
D gene: .
clone size: once
J gene: TRBJ1-6
CDR3 DNA: TGCGCCAGCAGCTTCCTACCGCTAGCGGGGGAATATAATTCACCCCTCCACTTT
CDR3 protein: CASSFLPLAGEYNSPLHF

V gene: TRBV11-1
D gene: TRBD1
clone size: .
J gene: TRBJ1-1
CDR3 DNA: TGTGCCAGCAGCTTAGGGGTTCTCGGGACAGTCATCTTCTTT
CDR3 protein: CASSLGVLGTVIFF

V gene: TRBV18
D gene: TRBD1
clone size: .
J gene: TRBJ2-7
CDR3 DNA: TGTGCCAGCTCACCACAAAGGCAGGGGGCGGACGAGCAGTACTTC
CDR3 protein: CASSPQRQGADEQYF

V gene: TRBV29-1
D gene: .
clone size: .
J gene: TRBJ2-2
CDR3 DNA: TGCAGCGTTCACGGGACATCGAACACCGGGGAGCTGTTTTTT
CDR3 protein: CSVHGTSNTGELFF

V gene: TRBV7-2
D gene: TRBD1
clone size: once
J gene: TRBJ1-5
CDR3 DNA: TGTGCCAGCAGCTTAGGGACAGGCCCTCAGCCCCAGCATTTT
CDR3 protein: CASSLGTGPQPQHF

V gene: TRBV9
D gene: .
clone size: .
J gene: TRBJ2-5
CDR3 DNA: TGTGCCAGCAGCGTAGGATTCGCAGGCCGAGAGACCCAGTACTTC
CDR3 protein: CASSVGFAGRETQYF

V gene: TRBV7-9
D gene: TRBD2
clone size: .
J gene: TRBJ2-1
CDR3 DNA: TGTGCCAGCATCTTGGGCCTAGCGGGAGGGAATGAGCAGTTCTTC
CDR3 protein: CASILGLAGGNEQFF

V gene: TRBV15
D gene: TRBD2
clone size: .
J gene: TRBJ2-3
CDR3 DNA: TGTGCCGCCAGTAGCGGGGATTCTAGCACAGATACGCAGTATTTT
CDR3 protein: CAASSGDSSTDTQYF

V gene: TRBV10-3
D gene: .
clone size: .
J gene: TRBJ2-1
CDR3 DNA: TGTGCCATCAGTGAGTCGAACAGCATGAATGAGCAGTTCTTC
CDR3 protein: CAISESNSMNEQFF

V gene: TRBV3-1/TRBV3-2
D gene: .
clone size: .
J gene: TRBJ2-7
CDR3 DNA: TGTGCCAGCAGCTTTAGCGGTCCCTACGAGCAGTACTTC
CDR3 protein: CASSFSGPYEQYF

V gene: TRBV4-3
D gene: TRBD1
clone size: .
J gene: TRBJ1-1
CDR3 DNA: TGCGCCAGCAGCCAAGACCCCCAGGGGGGACTGAACACTGAAGCTTTCTTT
CDR3 protein: CASSQDPQGGLNTEAFF

V gene: TRBV7-2
D gene: TRBD2
clone size: .
J gene: TRBJ2-7
CDR3 DNA: TGTGCCAGCAGCTCTAGAAGCGGGAGACTGAACGAGCAGTACTTC
CDR3 protein: CASSSRSGRLNEQYF

V gene: TRBV21-1
D gene: .
clone size: .
J gene: TRBJ2-1
CDR3 DNA: TGTGCCAGCAGCAAAATAGCGGATTCCCTCTCCTACAATGAGCAGTTCTTC
CDR3 protein: CASSKIADSLSYNEQFF

V gene: TRBV2
D gene: .
clone size: .
J gene: TRBJ1-5
CDR3 DNA: TGTGCCTCCCAAGGGGCTCCCAATCAGCCCCAGCATTTT
CDR3 protein: CASQGAPNQPQHF

V gene: TRBV7-3
D gene: TRBD1
clone size: .
J gene: TRBJ2-3
CDR3 DNA: TGTGCCAGCAGCTTAACCGGACAGGGTAGCCATACGCAGTATTTT
CDR3 protein: CASSLTGQGSHTQYF

V gene: TRBV6-5
D gene: TRBD2
clone size: few
J gene: TRBJ2-7
CDR3 DNA: TGTGCCAGCAGTTCTACTCGCGGGAGTTACGAGCAGTACTTC
CDR3 protein: CASSSTRGSYEQYF

V gene: TRBV28
D gene: TRBD2
clone size: few
J gene: TRBJ2-7
CDR3 DNA: TGTGCCAGCAGTTTATGGAGGGGACTAGCGGGACCCCTTTCCTACGAGCAGTACTTC
CDR3 protein: CASSLWRGLAGPLSYEQYF

V gene: TRBV7-3
D gene: TRBD1
clone size: .
J gene: TRBJ2-3
CDR3 DNA: TGTGCCAGCAGCTTTAACAGGGGTGATACGCAGTATTTT
CDR3 protein: CASSFNRGDTQYF

V gene: TRBV10-3
D gene: .
clone size: .
J gene: TRBJ1-2
CDR3 DNA: TGTGCCATCAGTGAGCCCGATAGACGACAGGCGGGGGGCTATGGCTACACCTTC
CDR3 protein: CAISEPDRRQAGGYGYTF

V gene: TRBV19
D gene: TRBD1
clone size: .
J gene: TRBJ1-2
CDR3 DNA: TGTGCCAGTAGTACTCGACAGGGCGGAACGTATGGCTACACCTTC
CDR3 protein: CASSTRQGGTYGYTF

V gene: TRBV5-1
D gene: .
clone size: .
J gene: TRBJ1-2
CDR3 DNA: TGCGCCAGCAGCTTGGGAGCAGGGTCCCCCTGGGATGGCTACACCTTC
CDR3 protein: CASSLGAGSPWDGYTF

V gene: TRBV27
D gene: TRBD2
clone size: .
J gene: TRBJ2-7
CDR3 DNA: TGTGCCAGCAGTCTTGTAGCGGGAGGGAGGTACGAGCAGTACTTC
CDR3 protein: CASSLVAGGRYEQYF

V gene: TRBV28
D gene: .
clone size: .
J gene: TRBJ1-5
CDR3 DNA: TGTGCCAGCAACCGCCGGGGAAAGCCCCAGCATTTT
CDR3 protein: CASNRRGKPQHF

V gene: TRBV28
D gene: .
clone size: .
J gene: TRBJ2-3
CDR3 DNA: TGTGCCAGCAGTTTATCCAGTACAGATACGCAGTATTTT
CDR3 protein: CASSLSSTDTQYF

V gene: TRBV20-1
D gene: .
clone size: .
J gene: TRBJ1-5
CDR3 DNA: TGCAGTGCTAGTCCCAGGGAAAATCAGCCCCAGCATTTT
CDR3 protein: CSASPRENQPQHF

V gene: TRBV7-9
D gene: .
clone size: .
J gene: TRBJ1-2
CDR3 DNA: TGTGCCAGCAGCCACGCCGGGGACACGAGTGGCTACACCTTC
CDR3 protein: CASSHAGDTSGYTF

V gene: TRBV10-1
D gene: TRBD2
clone size: .
J gene: TRBJ2-2
CDR3 DNA: TGCGCCAGCAGTGAGGTAGCGGGAGGCACCGGGGAGCTGTTTTTT
CDR3 protein: CASSEVAGGTGELFF

V gene: TRBV5-6
D gene: .
clone size: .
J gene: TRBJ1-5
CDR3 DNA: TGTGCCAGCAGTCCCGGGTCGACTAATCAGCCCCAGCATTTT
CDR3 protein: CASSPGSTNQPQHF

V gene: TRBV2
D gene: .
clone size: .
J gene: TRBJ1-4
CDR3 DNA: TGTGCCAGCAGTGATGATGGGGGGACCGAAAAACTGTTTTTT
CDR3 protein: CASSDDGGTEKLFF

V gene: TRBV27
D gene: TRBD2
clone size: .
J gene: TRBJ2-7
CDR3 DNA: TGTGCCAGCAGTAAACTAGCGGGGCCCTACGAGCAGTACTTC
CDR3 protein: CASSKLAGPYEQYF

V gene: TRBV7-9
D gene: .
clone size: .
J gene: TRBJ1-2
CDR3 DNA: TGTGCCAGCAGCTCATTAATCGGGGGTAACTATGGCTACACCTTC
CDR3 protein: CASSSLIGGNYGYTF

V gene: TRBV13
D gene: .
clone size: .
J gene: TRBJ1-1
CDR3 DNA: TGTGCCAGCAGCCTCAGGAGGACCGGCCGTTCGTTGAACACTGAAGCTTTCTTT
CDR3 protein: CASSLRRTGRSLNTEAFF

V gene: TRBV19
D gene: TRBD1
clone size: few
J gene: TRBJ1-5
CDR3 DNA: TGTGCCAGTAATGGACAGGGGGAGAGTCAGCCCCAGCATTTT
CDR3 protein: CASNGQGESQPQHF

V gene: TRBV7-7
D gene: TRBD2
clone size: .
J gene: TRBJ2-1
CDR3 DNA: TGTGCCAGCAGCTCCCTAGGAGCGGGAGGGAACAATGAGCAGTTCTTC
CDR3 protein: CASSSLGAGGNNEQFF

V gene: TRBV28
D gene: .
clone size: .
J gene: TRBJ2-3
CDR3 DNA: TGTGCCAGCACCCTTCCTGGCCGGCGGACATCAGATACGCAGTATTTT
CDR3 protein: CASTLPGRRTSDTQYF

V gene: TRBV28
D gene: TRBD1
clone size: .
J gene: TRBJ1-2
CDR3 DNA: TGTGCCAGCAGTCTGGGACAGTACTATGGCTACACCTTC
CDR3 protein: CASSLGQYYGYTF

V gene: TRBV15
D gene: .
clone size: few
J gene: TRBJ2-7
CDR3 DNA: TGTGCCACCAGTCGGCGACAAGGAAACTACGAGCAGTACTTC
CDR3 protein: CATSRRQGNYEQYF

V gene: TRBV28
D gene: .
clone size: .
J gene: TRBJ1-4
CDR3 DNA: TGTGCCAGCAGTGAGCCGGGACTCAATGAAAAACTGTTTTTT
CDR3 protein: CASSEPGLNEKLFF